This record concerns one TCR beta chain sequence. Its target is not known. The study excluded patients with uncontrolled infection, other autoimmune disease, pregnancy or lactation. The CDR3 length is 15 residues. Germline V gene sequence: CDR1 MDHEN, CDR2 SYDVKM. V shed 4 bases and J shed 4 bases, with 13 bases lying between them. The data originate from a study of T cells in Graves' hyperthyroidism and ophthalmopathy. Overall study findings and caveats: Peripheral blood also featured most of the thyroid clonotypes expanded above 0.001.

RNA transcripts were the template for amplifying TCR beta CDR3 regions. HTBI primers drove first-round RT-PCR of the TCR CDR3. In TCRdb, the multiplex PCR reads were re-called with MiXCR into one record per CDR3 protein. The sample includes 700,000 or so distinct CDR3 sequences, roughly 15% of them seen just once. J is TRBJ2-2 and V is TRBV28, with D possibly being TRBD1 (5 bases). This sequence was found in a man aged 18-30 years with Graves' hyperthyroidism. The source material was blood. This CDR3 reads CASSSPQGSTGELFF. The CDR3 region has the DNA TGTGCCAGCAGTTCACCCCAGGGATCCACCGGGGAGCTGTTTTTT. The full variable domain, with the rest looked up from reference TRBV28 and TRBJ2-2, is DVKVTQSSRYLVKRTGEKVFLECVQDMDHENMFWYRQDPGLGLRLIYFSYDVKMKEKGDIPEGYSVSREKKERFSLILESASTNQTSMYLCASSSPQGSTGELFFGEGSRLTVL.